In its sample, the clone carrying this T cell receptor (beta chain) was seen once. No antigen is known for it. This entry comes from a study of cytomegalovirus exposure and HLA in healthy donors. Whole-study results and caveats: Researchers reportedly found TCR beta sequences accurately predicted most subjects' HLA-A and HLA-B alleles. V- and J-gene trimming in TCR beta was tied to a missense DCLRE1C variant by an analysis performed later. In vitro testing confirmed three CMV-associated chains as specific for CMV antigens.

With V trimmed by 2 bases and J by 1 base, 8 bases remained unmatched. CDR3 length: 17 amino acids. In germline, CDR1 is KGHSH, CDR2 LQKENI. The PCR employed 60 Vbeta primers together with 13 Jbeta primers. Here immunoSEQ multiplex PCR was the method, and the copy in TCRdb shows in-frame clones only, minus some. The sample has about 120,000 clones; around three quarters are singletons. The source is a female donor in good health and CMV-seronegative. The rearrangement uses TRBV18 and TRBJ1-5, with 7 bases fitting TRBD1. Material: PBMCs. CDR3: CASSPEGQGGSNQPQHF. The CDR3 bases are TGTGCCAGCTCACCAGAGGGCCAGGGGGGAAGCAATCAGCCCCAGCATTTT.